This T cell receptor (beta chain) emerged from a study of regulatory T cells in long-lasting Graves disease. Time point described: persistent/refractory GD, antithyroid drugs over 5 years with positive TRAb. RNA from PBMCs was the source of the TCR library. Investigators report Graves' disease was diagnosed under American Thyroid Association guidelines. This clonotype was seen many times. Library construction for TCR beta used iRepertoire HTBI primers and Arm-PCR of CDR3 regions. Using its own MiXCR run on the multiplex PCR reads, TCRdb lists one record per CDR3 protein. In the table there are about 470,000 distinct CDR3 sequences, 20% of which are singletons. The sequence derives from a female donor with Graves disease. The material sequenced was peripheral blood mononuclear cells (PBMCs), taken when the disease was refractory, from a patient treated with antithyroid drugs.

The CDR3 nucleotides read TGTGCCAGCCAAACGGGGACTGCGGCCAACGTCCTGACTTTC. Protein sequence: CASQTGTAANVLTF. The chain combines TRBV28 with TRBJ2-6; D may be TRBD2 (6 bases). The CDR3 is 14 amino acids. The V gene lost 8 bases and the J gene lost 6 bases, with 14 bases spanning the gap. Germline V gives CDR1 MDHEN, CDR2 SYDVKM.